This T cell receptor beta chain comes out of a study of control samples from healthy donors and cancer patients. This clone was seen just once. TCRdb's copy holds only in-frame clones and misses some; the assay was immunoSEQ multiplex PCR. This sample has some 120,000 clones; just over 90% occur once, and the top ten carry 1.5% to 2%. The length of the CDR3 is 16 residues. CDR1 and CDR2 (germline): SGDLS, YYNGEE. V gave up 0 bases and J gave up 0 bases, with 10 bases separating them. This clonotype originated in a man aged 50 to 60 with head and neck cancer. Sequenced input: PBMCs. The chain links TRBV9 to TRBJ1-3; D unclear. CDR3 amino acids: CASSVEVASSGNTIYF. The CDR3 DNA follows: TGTGCCAGCAGCGTAGAAGTAGCCAGCTCTGGAAACACCATATATTTT.